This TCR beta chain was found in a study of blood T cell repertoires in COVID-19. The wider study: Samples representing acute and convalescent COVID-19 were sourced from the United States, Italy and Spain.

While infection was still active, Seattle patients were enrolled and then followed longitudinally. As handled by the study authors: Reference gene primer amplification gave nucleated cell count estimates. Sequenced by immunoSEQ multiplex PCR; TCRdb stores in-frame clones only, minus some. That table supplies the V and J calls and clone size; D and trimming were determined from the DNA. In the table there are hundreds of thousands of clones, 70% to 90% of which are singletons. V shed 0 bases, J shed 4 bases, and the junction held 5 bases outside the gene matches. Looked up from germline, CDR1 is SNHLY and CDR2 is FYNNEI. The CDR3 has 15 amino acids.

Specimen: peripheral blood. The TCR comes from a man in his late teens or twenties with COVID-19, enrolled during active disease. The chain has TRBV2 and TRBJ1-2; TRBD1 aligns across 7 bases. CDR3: CASSEAHGTVYGYTF. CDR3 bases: TGTGCCAGCAGTGAAGCGCACGGGACAGTCTATGGCTACACCTTC.